Listed below are T cell receptor beta chains from one sample, sequenced in a study of beta chain features in type 1 diabetes. Profiled with immunoSEQ multiplex PCR; TCRdb holds only in-frame clones, not every one. The sample consists of 120,000 to 150,000 clones, 40% to 55% of them appearing once. Sequencing was performed on Tregs from blood. These TCRs come from a man between 18 and 29 years old in good health. The CDR3 runs from the conserved cysteine through the conserved F or W. The D gene is left open where the match is weak. Some rows have no size entry. The others give once, few or many, or a class for an expanded clone.

CDR3aa	CDR3nt	abundance	len	j_gene	v_gene	d_gene
CAWRGSISGELFF	TGTGCCTGGCGGGGGTCAATCTCCGGGGAGCTGTTTTTT	NA	13	TRBJ2-2	TRBV5-4	TRBD2
CASSINRVSNQPQHF	TGTGCCAGTAGTATAAACAGGGTTAGCAATCAGCCCCAGCATTTT	NA	15	TRBJ1-5	TRBV19	NA
CATSRNLQGGYTF	TGTGCCACCAGCAGAAACTTACAGGGTGGCTACACCTTC	NA	13	TRBJ1-2	TRBV15	NA
CASSQGRRGQETQYF	TGCGCCAGCAGCCAAGGGCGTCGGGGCCAAGAGACCCAGTACTTC	NA	15	TRBJ2-5	TRBV4-3	NA
CASSLALAKETQYF	TGTGCCAGCAGCTTAGCTTTAGCTAAAGAGACCCAGTACTTC	NA	14	TRBJ2-5	TRBV7-8	NA
CASSPWWRGTNQQYF	TGTGCCAGCAGTCCCTGGTGGAGGGGGACTAATCAGCAGTACTTC	NA	15	TRBJ2-7	TRBV28	NA
CASSTNRGWGYTF	TGTGCCAGCAGCACGAACAGGGGGTGGGGCTACACCTTC	NA	13	TRBJ1-2	TRBV28	TRBD1
CSVVYGDNTEAFF	TGCAGCGTTGTGTACGGGGATAACACTGAAGCTTTCTTT	NA	13	TRBJ1-1	TRBV29-1	NA
CASSLGSGRGSYEQYF	TGCGCCAGCAGCTTGGGGAGCGGGAGAGGATCCTACGAGCAGTACTTC	few	16	TRBJ2-7	TRBV5-1	TRBD2
CASSPRQVYEQYF	TGTGCCAGCTCACCTCGACAGGTCTACGAGCAGTACTTC	few	13	TRBJ2-7	TRBV18	NA
CAWGGGRWNTEAFF	TGTGCCTGGGGGGGAGGACGGTGGAACACTGAAGCTTTCTTT	NA	14	TRBJ1-1	TRBV30	NA
CASSLAGAGISYEQYF	TGCGCCAGCAGCTTGGCAGGGGCCGGCATCTCCTACGAGCAGTACTTC	few	16	TRBJ2-7	TRBV5-1	NA
CASSEARQGAYEQYF	TGTGCCAGCAGTGAAGCCCGACAGGGGGCCTACGAGCAGTACTTC	NA	15	TRBJ2-7	TRBV2	TRBD1
CASSLVEGGYTF	TGTGCCAGCAGCTTAGTGGAGGGGGGCTACACCTTC	NA	12	TRBJ1-2	TRBV7-2	NA
CASSPTGQEIEKLFF	TGTGCCAGCTCACCGACGGGACAGGAGATCGAAAAACTGTTTTTT	NA	15	TRBJ1-4	TRBV18	TRBD1
CASSSGRDRGGSEQYF	TGTGCCAGCAGCTCCGGAAGGGACAGGGGGGGAAGCGAGCAGTACTTC	NA	16	TRBJ2-7	TRBV5-4	TRBD1
CASSESGAMNTEAFF	TGTGCCAGCAGTGAATCAGGGGCCATGAACACTGAAGCTTTCTTT	NA	15	TRBJ1-1	TRBV6-1	NA
CASSLPPGASGSPEQYF	TGTGCCAGCAGTTTACCCCCCGGGGCTAGCGGGAGTCCAGAGCAGTACTTC	few	17	TRBJ2-7	TRBV28	TRBD2
CASSAGRGGQPQHF	TGCGCCAGCAGTGCGGGCAGGGGTGGTCAGCCCCAGCATTTT	NA	14	TRBJ1-5	TRBV10-2	NA
CASIRTGRGGYTF	TGTGCCAGCATTCGGACAGGGCGGGGCGGCTACACCTTC	NA	13	TRBJ1-2	TRBV28	TRBD1
CACSTQGSNQPQHF	TGTGCCTGCTCAACGCAGGGGAGCAATCAGCCCCAGCATTTT	once	14	TRBJ1-5	TRBV6-1	NA
CASSPGQFWNEQYF	TGTGCCAGCAGCCCCGGACAGTTTTGGAACGAGCAGTACTTC	few	14	TRBJ2-7	TRBV7-2	NA
CASSPLRNTGELFF	TGTGCCAGTAGTCCCCTTCGGAACACCGGGGAGCTGTTTTTT	few	14	TRBJ2-2	TRBV19	NA
CASSQGLNYGYTF	TGTGCCAGCAGCCAGGGACTGAACTATGGCTACACCTTC	NA	13	TRBJ1-2	TRBV14	NA
CAWATLAGPYNEQFF	TGTGCCTGGGCTACTTTAGCGGGACCATACAATGAGCAGTTCTTC	few	15	TRBJ2-1	TRBV30	TRBD2
CASSSTGRGYTF	TGTGCCTCGAGTTCTACAGGCCGGGGCTACACCTTC	NA	12	TRBJ1-2	TRBV30	NA
CASSPSRTGPMNTEAFF	TGTGCCAGCTCACCTTCCCGGACAGGGCCAATGAACACTGAAGCTTTCTTT	NA	17	TRBJ1-1	TRBV18	TRBD1
CSVDKGYTGELFF	TGCAGCGTTGATAAGGGGTACACCGGGGAGCTGTTTTTT	NA	13	TRBJ2-2	TRBV29-1	NA
CASRTRGRTDTQYF	TGTGCCAGCAGGACGAGGGGGCGGACAGATACGCAGTATTTT	few	14	TRBJ2-3	TRBV7-2	TRBD1
CASSQEAGGGGYTF	TGTGCCAGCAGCCAAGAGGCGGGGGGCGGTGGCTACACCTTC	NA	14	TRBJ1-2	TRBV4-2	NA
CASSLRGRGTEAFF	TGTGCCAGCAGCTTAAGGGGGCGAGGCACTGAAGCTTTCTTT	few	14	TRBJ1-1	TRBV7-3	NA
CASSPPPGLAKNIQYF	TGTGCCAGCTCACCACCACCGGGACTGGCCAAAAACATTCAGTACTTC	NA	16	TRBJ2-4	TRBV18	NA
CASSLVTSGNYQETQYF	TGCGCCAGCAGCTTGGTGACTAGCGGAAACTACCAAGAGACCCAGTACTTC	NA	17	TRBJ2-5	TRBV5-1	TRBD2
CSVAWGRLRETQYF	TGCAGCGTTGCCTGGGGGAGGCTTAGGGAGACCCAGTACTTC	few	14	TRBJ2-5	TRBV29-1	NA
CASSSSGTPITYEQYF	TGTGCCAGCAGCTCATCCGGGACTCCGATTACCTACGAGCAGTACTTC	few	16	TRBJ2-7	TRBV9	NA